This T cell receptor beta chain is drawn from a study of blood T cell repertoires in COVID-19 (dated by TCRdb to about 2020). Study-wide context: Collaborator samples came from the United States, Italy and Spain and covered acute and convalescent phases of COVID-19. The prospective study material was composed of cDNA or gDNA derived from T cells, B-cell-depleted T cells, or PBMCs. Deeply sampled blood TCRbeta repertoires from subjects exposed to, actively infected with, or recovered from COVID-19 were included in the dataset. A freely available public database, intended as a resource for researchers studying the immune response to SARS-CoV-2, is where the repertoires were released. The samples were drawn from the first 160 participants of the ongoing ImmuneRACE study and from over 950 subjects provided by 6 global collaborators. Nearly every sample came with metadata listing a de-identified subject ID, COVID-19 status, age in years and sex. Where available, HLA class I and class II types were taken from metadata supplied by the sample provider and were not determined by assay-based typing.

As regards this clone: What antigen it recognizes has not been identified. Per-base quality was not reported, and no clone a single base away is much larger than it.

TCRbeta CDR3 regions were amplified from genomic DNA by means of the immunoSEQ Assay, a bias-controlled multiplex PCR. The published analysis was carried out like this. The number of nucleated cells in each sample was estimated from the amplification of reference gene primers within the assay. Sequence reads were collapsed and filtered to measure the absolute abundance of every unique TCRbeta CDR3 rearrangement. For each sample, productive Simpson clonality was calculated by taking the square root of Simpson's diversity index across productive rearrangements. The clones in this table, taken by TCRdb from immuneACCESS, are in-frame only. Not every clone is retained; where verified, under half of the shortfall comes from an unresolved V gene, and the cause of the rest is unknown. From that table come the V and J calls and clone size; the DNA was used to work out D and trimming. For this sample there are 140,000 to 150,000 clones; more than 75% appear just once. Around 11% of the sample goes to the ten largest clones.

Overall results and qualifications from the work: The amount of clinical and demographic metadata varied by source and participant and was provided uncurated.

Participants in the prospective study were enrolled through a virtual design, were aged about 18 to 90 years, and lived in roughly 24 United States geographic areas. Cohort assignment in the prospective study relied on participant-reported clinical history from a screening survey and a study questionnaire. For ImmuneRACE Cohort 3, a participant was defined as recovered based on two consecutive negative NP/OP PCR tests, clearance by a healthcare professional, or resolution of symptoms. Each participant in the prospective study had whole blood, serum and a nasopharyngeal or oropharyngeal swab collected by mobile phlebotomists. Participants in the prospective study had the option to provide additional blood draws and questionnaires over a roughly two-month period. Before DNA extraction, prospective study blood samples were shipped either frozen or at room temperature. Sequencing was performed on PBMCs or T cells enriched from blood (not recorded which). This TCR was recovered from a man aged 55 to 70 who had recovered from COVID-19.

For the CDR3, the sequence is CSVAGTSAPDTQYF. The DNA reads as follows: TGCAGCGTTGCTGGGACTAGCGCTCCAGATACGCAGTATTTT. Rearrangement joined TRBV29-1 to TRBJ2-3; 10 middle bases align to TRBD2. Trimming takes 4 bases off V and 4 bases off J; junction bases not matched to a gene: 5. CDR1 SQVTM and CDR2 ANQGSEA are derived from the germline V gene. The CDR3 sequence holds 14 residues, the cysteine and phenylalanine included. Left in the record is the CDR3 DNA by itself, 42 bases read in frame from the first base.